This TCR beta chain was recorded in a study of T cells in Graves' hyperthyroidism and ophthalmopathy. Germline V gene sequence: CDR1 SNHLY, CDR2 FYNNEI. This CDR3 contains 11 residues. In this sample, this clonotype turned up a few times. A read error may be the cause here, since a much bigger clone is one base away. Amplified regions were TCR beta CDR3 sequences from RNA transcripts. An initial round of RT-PCR targeting the TCR CDR3 relied on the HTBI primer set. One entry per CDR3 protein, called by TCRdb with MiXCR from the multiplex PCR reads. The sample consists of 490,000 or so distinct CDR3 sequences, over 45% of them appearing once.

The chain recombines TRBV2 with TRBJ2-7; possibly TRBD2 for D (5 bases). The clonotype was recovered from an adult woman with Graves' disease, either hyperthyroidism or ophthalmopathy (not recorded which). The sequenced sample consisted of peripheral blood or thyroid tissue (not recorded which). CDR3 residues: CASLYYGEQHF. CDR3 DNA sequence: TGTGCCAGCCTGTACTACGGGGAGCAGCACTTC.